This entry concerns a single TCR beta chain. Its target is not known. It was cDNA, reverse transcribed from extracted RNA, that served as the sequencing template. Only in-frame clones appear in the TCRdb table, and some are missing; sequencing was by immunoSEQ multiplex PCR. Of some 120,000 clones listed, about 57% are singletons. These data belong to a study of CD8+ T cells in alopecia areata. In the study overall: Patients in the study were on tofacitinib for 6 to 18 months, then off it for 6 months. Overall study findings and caveats: Researchers report lesional scalp, most notably alopecia totalis/universalis, outstripped normal scalp in clonality. Mouse data revealed clearer TCR sharing than patient data did, a gap possibly tied to HLA.

A FACSAria was used to sort CD4+ and CD8+ T cells. These cells came from PBMCs. This TCR was recovered from a human donor with alopecia areata. The sequencing used CD4+ T cells sorted from blood, collected at week 0.

In DNA, the CDR3 is TGTGCCAGCAGCTTGGGGACAGGGGGCGGTCAGCCCCAGCATTTT. Translated: CASSLGTGGGQPQHF. The chain uses TRBV11-2 and TRBJ1-5; 12 bases match TRBD1. Germline V gives CDR1 SGHAT, CDR2 FQNNGV. The V and J ends lost 3 bases and 6 bases, in that order; junction bases with no gene match: 3. The CDR3 has 15 amino acids.